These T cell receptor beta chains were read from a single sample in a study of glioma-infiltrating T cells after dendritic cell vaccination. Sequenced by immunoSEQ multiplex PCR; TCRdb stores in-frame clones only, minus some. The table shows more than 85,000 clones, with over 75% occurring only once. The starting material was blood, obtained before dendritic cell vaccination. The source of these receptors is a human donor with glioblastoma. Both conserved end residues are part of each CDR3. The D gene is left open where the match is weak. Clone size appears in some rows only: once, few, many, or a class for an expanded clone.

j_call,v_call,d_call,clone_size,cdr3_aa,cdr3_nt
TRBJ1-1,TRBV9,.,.,CASSVQGTQNTEAFF,TGTGCCAGCAGCGTACAAGGGACACAGAACACTGAAGCTTTCTTT
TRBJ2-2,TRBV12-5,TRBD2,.,CASGLSLAGGHTGELFF,TGTGCTAGTGGTTTGAGTTTAGCGGGGGGGCATACCGGGGAGCTGTTTTTT
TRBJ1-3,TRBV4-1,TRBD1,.,CASSQQRQGPLSGNTIYF,TGCGCCAGCAGCCAGCAGAGACAGGGACCCCTCTCTGGAAACACCATATATTTT
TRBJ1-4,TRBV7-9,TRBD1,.,CASSTPTGANEKLFF,TGTGCCAGCAGCACCCCAACAGGGGCCAATGAAAAACTGTTTTTT
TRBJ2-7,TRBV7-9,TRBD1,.,CASSQGQGLYEQYF,TGTGCCAGCAGCCAGGGACAGGGCCTCTACGAGCAGTACTTC
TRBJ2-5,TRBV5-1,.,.,CASSSRQVKETQYF,TGCGCCAGCAGCTCGCGACAGGTGAAAGAGACCCAGTACTTC
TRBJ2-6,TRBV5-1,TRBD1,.,CASSPPDGQGVFSGANVLTF,TGCGCCAGCAGCCCCCCGGACGGACAGGGGGTCTTCTCTGGGGCCAACGTCCTGACTTTC
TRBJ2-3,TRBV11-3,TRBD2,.,CASSRDYLSTDTQYF,TGTGCCAGCAGCCGGGACTACCTGAGCACAGATACGCAGTATTTT
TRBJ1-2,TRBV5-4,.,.,CASSNDRNYGYTF,TGTGCCAGCAGCAATGACAGAAACTATGGCTACACCTTC
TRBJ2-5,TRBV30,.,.,CAWSPSEETQYF,TGTGCCTGGAGTCCCTCGGAAGAGACCCAGTACTTC
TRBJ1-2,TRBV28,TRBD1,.,CASSGTGREHHGYTF,TGTGCCAGCAGTGGGACAGGGAGGGAGCATCATGGCTACACCTTC
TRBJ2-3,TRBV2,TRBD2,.,CASAGGSTDTQYF,TGTGCCAGCGCGGGGGGGAGCACAGATACGCAGTATTTT
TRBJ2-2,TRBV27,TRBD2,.,CASSQGLAGWTGELFF,TGTGCCAGCAGCCAGGGACTAGCGGGGTGGACCGGGGAGCTGTTTTTT
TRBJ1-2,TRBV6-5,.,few,CASSESRGGYTF,TGTGCCAGCAGTGAGTCTAGGGGAGGCTACACCTTC
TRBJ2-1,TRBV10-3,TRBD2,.,CAISGEASGGNEQFF,TGTGCCATCAGTGGAGAGGCTAGCGGGGGCAATGAGCAGTTCTTC
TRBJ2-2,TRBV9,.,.,CASSVVAARELFF,TGTGCCAGCAGCGTAGTTGCGGCCAGGGAGCTGTTTTTT
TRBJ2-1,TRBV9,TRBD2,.,CASSVRGEPYNEQFF,TGTGCCAGCAGCGTGCGGGGGGAACCCTACAATGAGCAGTTCTTC
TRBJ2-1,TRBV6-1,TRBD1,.,CASSEEGALNNEQFF,TGTGCCAGCAGTGAAGAGGGGGCGCTGAACAATGAGCAGTTCTTC
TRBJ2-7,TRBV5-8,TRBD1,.,CASSSGQGKNYEQYF,TGTGCCAGCAGCTCGGGACAGGGGAAAAACTACGAGCAGTACTTC
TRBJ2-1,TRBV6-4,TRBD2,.,CASSDLAEGNEQFF,TGTGCCAGCAGTGACCTAGCGGAGGGGAATGAGCAGTTCTTC
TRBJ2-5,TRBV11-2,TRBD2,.,CASSLSRLAGIRGDTQYF,TGTGCCAGCAGCTTATCCCGACTAGCGGGGATCCGGGGGGACACCCAGTACTTC
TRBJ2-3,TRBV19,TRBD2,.,CASSSASGSDTQYF,TGTGCCAGTAGTTCGGCCAGCGGGAGTGATACGCAGTATTTT
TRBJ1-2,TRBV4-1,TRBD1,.,CASSQQTGDYGYTF,TGCGCCAGCAGCCAACAAACAGGGGACTATGGCTACACCTTC
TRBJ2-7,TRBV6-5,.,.,CASSYSAVTYEQYF,TGTGCCAGCAGTTACTCGGCAGTCACCTACGAGCAGTACTTC
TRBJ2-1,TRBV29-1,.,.,CSVGAWGEFF,TGCAGCGTTGGGGCCTGGGGGGAGTTCTTC
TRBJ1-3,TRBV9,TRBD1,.,CASRSRGPGNTIYF,TGTGCCAGCAGGTCCAGGGGGCCGGGAAACACCATATATTTT
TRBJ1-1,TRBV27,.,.,CASSLHRVGKNTEAFF,TGTGCCAGCAGTTTGCACAGGGTGGGAAAAAACACTGAAGCTTTCTTT
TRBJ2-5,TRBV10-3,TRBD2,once,CAISRLAEETQYF,TGTGCCATCAGTCGACTAGCGGAAGAGACCCAGTACTTC
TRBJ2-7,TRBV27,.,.,CASRSRWYEQYF,TGTGCCAGCAGGTCCCGGTGGTACGAGCAGTACTTC
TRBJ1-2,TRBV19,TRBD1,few,CASRTGNYGYTF,TGTGCCAGTAGGACAGGGAACTATGGCTACACCTTC
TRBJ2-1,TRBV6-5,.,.,CASSSLIRGEQFF,TGTGCCAGCAGTTCTTTGATTCGGGGTGAGCAGTTCTTC
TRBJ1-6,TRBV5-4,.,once,CASSARGGDSPLHF,TGTGCCAGCAGCGCACGAGGGGGAGATTCACCCCTCCACTTT
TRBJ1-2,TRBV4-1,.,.,CASSQDRGYYGYTF,TGCGCCAGCAGCCAAGACAGGGGATACTATGGCTACACCTTC
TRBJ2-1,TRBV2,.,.,CASIYESSYNEQFF,TGTGCCAGCATCTACGAGAGCTCCTACAATGAGCAGTTCTTC
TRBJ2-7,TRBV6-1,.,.,CASSPQGLPSYEQYF,TGTGCCAGCAGTCCTCAGGGGCTTCCGTCCTACGAGCAGTACTTC
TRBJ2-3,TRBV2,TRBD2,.,CASSGASGGGTDTQYF,TGTGCCAGCAGTGGGGCTAGCGGGGGTGGCACAGATACGCAGTATTTT
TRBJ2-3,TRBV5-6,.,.,CASSLELDGTDTQYF,TGTGCCAGCAGCTTGGAACTAGACGGCACAGATACGCAGTATTTT
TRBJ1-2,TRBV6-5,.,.,CASSPRQEDYGYTF,TGTGCCAGCAGTCCACGACAGGAAGACTATGGCTACACCTTC
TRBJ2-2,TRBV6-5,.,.,CASSYEQGLPGELFF,TGTGCCAGCAGTTACGAACAGGGTTTGCCCGGGGAGCTGTTTTTT
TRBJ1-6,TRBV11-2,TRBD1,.,CASSPRGDRGRSPLHF,TGTGCCAGCAGCCCGCGAGGGGACAGGGGGCGATCACCCCTCCACTTT
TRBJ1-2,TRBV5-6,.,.,CASTLGTYYGYTF,TGTGCCAGCACCCTCGGGACATACTATGGCTACACCTTC
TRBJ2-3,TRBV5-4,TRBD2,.,CASSAGLAGLHTDTQYF,TGTGCCAGCAGCGCGGGACTAGCGGGGCTCCACACAGATACGCAGTATTTT
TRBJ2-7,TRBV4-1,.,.,CASSPQFGTTYEQYF,TGCGCCAGCAGCCCCCAGTTTGGCACCACCTACGAGCAGTACTTC
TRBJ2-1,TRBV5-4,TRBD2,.,CASSSGTSTYNEQFF,TGTGCCAGCAGCTCCGGGACTAGCACCTACAATGAGCAGTTCTTC
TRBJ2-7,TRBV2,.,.,CASSAVAGGEQYF,TGTGCCAGCAGTGCTGTGGCAGGAGGGGAGCAGTACTTC
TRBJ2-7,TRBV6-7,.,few,CASIKDFSYEQYF,TGTGCCAGCATAAAGGACTTCTCCTACGAGCAGTACTTC
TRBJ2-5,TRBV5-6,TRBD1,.,CASSQGPDRVGETQYF,TGTGCCAGCAGCCAAGGCCCAGACAGGGTGGGAGAGACCCAGTACTTC
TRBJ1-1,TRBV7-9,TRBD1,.,CASSFRDRGNTEAFF,TGTGCCAGCAGCTTCCGGGACAGGGGGAACACTGAAGCTTTCTTT
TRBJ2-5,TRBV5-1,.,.,CASSLDSRGETQYF,TGCGCCAGCAGCTTGGATTCGAGGGGGGAGACCCAGTACTTC
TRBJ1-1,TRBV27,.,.,CASSPPGAEAFF,TGTGCCAGCAGCCCCCCGGGGGCTGAAGCTTTCTTT
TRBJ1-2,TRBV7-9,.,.,CASSLTEGRGGYTF,TGTGCCAGCAGCTTAACGGAGGGGCGGGGTGGCTACACCTTC
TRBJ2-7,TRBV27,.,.,CASSLTGGTYEQYF,TGTGCCAGCAGTTTAACCGGGGGAACCTACGAGCAGTACTTC
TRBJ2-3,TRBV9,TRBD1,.,CASSPRGGQTSDTQYF,TGTGCCAGCAGCCCGCGAGGGGGACAGACCTCAGATACGCAGTATTTT
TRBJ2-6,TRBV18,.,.,CASSPEGSSGANVLTF,TGTGCCAGCTCACCAGAAGGGAGCTCTGGGGCCAACGTCCTGACTTTC